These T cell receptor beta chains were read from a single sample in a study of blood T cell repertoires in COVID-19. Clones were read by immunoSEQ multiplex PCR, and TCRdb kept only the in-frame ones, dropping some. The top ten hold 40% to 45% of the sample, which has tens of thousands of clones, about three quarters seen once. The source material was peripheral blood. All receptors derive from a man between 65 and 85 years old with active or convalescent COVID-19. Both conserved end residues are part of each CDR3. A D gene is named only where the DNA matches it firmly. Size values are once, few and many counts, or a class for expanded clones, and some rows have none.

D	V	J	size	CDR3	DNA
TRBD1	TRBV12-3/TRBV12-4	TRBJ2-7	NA	CASSPTGVHEQYF	TGTGCCAGCAGCCCGACAGGGGTACACGAGCAGTACTTC
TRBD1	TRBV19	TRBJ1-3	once	CASSLQNQGARNTIYF	TGTGCCAGTAGTCTACAGAACCAGGGGGCCAGAAACACCATATATTTT
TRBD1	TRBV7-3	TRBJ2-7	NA	CASSMGQGVSYEQYF	TGTGCCAGCAGCATGGGACAGGGGGTCTCCTACGAGCAGTACTTC
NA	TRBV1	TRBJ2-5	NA	CTSSQELASQETQYF	TGCACCAGCAGCCAAGAATTGGCTTCTCAAGAGACCCAGTACTTC
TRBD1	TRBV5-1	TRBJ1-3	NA	CASSPTFAPGQGAGNTIYF	TGCGCCAGCAGCCCTACCTTCGCGCCGGGACAGGGGGCTGGAAACACCATATATTTT
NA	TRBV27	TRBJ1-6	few	CASSSLRGGANSPLHF	TGTGCCAGCAGTTCCCTCCGTGGGGGCGCTAATTCACCCCTCCACTTT
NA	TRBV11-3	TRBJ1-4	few	CASSFSMGGNEKLFF	TGTGCCAGCAGCTTCTCAATGGGGGGTAATGAAAAACTGTTTTTT
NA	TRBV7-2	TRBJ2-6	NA	CASSLGAGANVLTF	TGTGCCAGCAGCTTAGGAGCTGGGGCCAACGTCCTGACTTTC
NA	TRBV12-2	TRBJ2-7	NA	CASRPRAGLAGSSSYEQYF	TGTGCAAGTCGACCCAGGGCAGGACTAGCGGGGTCGAGCTCCTACGAGCAGTACTTC
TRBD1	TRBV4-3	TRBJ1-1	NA	CASSQVDRAGSGAFF	TGCGCCAGCAGCCAAGTGGACAGGGCAGGTTCAGGAGCTTTCTTT
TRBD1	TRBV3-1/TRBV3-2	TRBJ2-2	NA	CASSQVYQGASTGELFF	TGTGCCAGCAGCCAAGTTTACCAGGGGGCGTCAACCGGGGAGCTGTTTTTT
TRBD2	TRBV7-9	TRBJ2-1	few	CASSFRSGSSYNEQFF	TGTGCCAGCAGCTTCCGTAGCGGGAGTTCCTACAATGAGCAGTTCTTC
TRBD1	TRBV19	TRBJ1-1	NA	CASSRDRRGTEAFF	TGTGCCAGTAGTAGGGACAGGCGGGGGACTGAAGCTTTCTTT
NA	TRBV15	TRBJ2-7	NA	CATSGGGRSYEQYF	TGTGCCACCAGCGGGGGCGGGAGATCCTACGAGCAGTACTTC
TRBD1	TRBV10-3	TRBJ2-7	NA	CAISEVTGVVGEQYF	TGTGCCATCAGTGAGGTAACAGGGGTTGTGGGCGAGCAGTACTTC
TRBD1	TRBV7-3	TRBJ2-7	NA	CASSPGTGSRNEQYF	TGTGCCAGCAGCCCTGGGACAGGGAGTAGGAACGAGCAGTACTTC
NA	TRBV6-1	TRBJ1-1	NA	CASSEGATEAFF	TGTGCCAGCAGTGAGGGGGCCACTGAAGCTTTCTTT
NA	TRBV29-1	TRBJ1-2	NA	CSGTLGGSGYTF	TGCAGCGGAACCCTGGGGGGGAGTGGCTACACCTTC
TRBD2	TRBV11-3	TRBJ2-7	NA	CASSQVAGAYEQYF	TGTGCCAGCAGCCAAGTAGCGGGAGCGTACGAGCAGTACTTC
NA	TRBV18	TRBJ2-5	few	CASNRDYQETQYF	TGTGCCAGCAACCGGGACTACCAAGAGACCCAGTACTTC
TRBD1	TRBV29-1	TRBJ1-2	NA	CSVQPAGGSYGYTF	TGCAGCGTTCAACCGGCAGGGGGGAGCTATGGCTACACCTTC
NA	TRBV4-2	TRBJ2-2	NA	CASSQGGEVDGELFF	TGTGCCAGCAGCCAAGGCGGCGAGGTAGACGGGGAGCTGTTTTTT
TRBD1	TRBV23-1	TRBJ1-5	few	CASSQPTGLGNQPQHF	TGCGCCAGCAGTCAACCGACAGGGCTGGGCAATCAGCCCCAGCATTTT
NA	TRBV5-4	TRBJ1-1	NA	CASSLARGPTQSTEAFF	TGTGCCAGCAGCTTGGCCCGGGGTCCCACCCAATCCACTGAAGCTTTCTTT
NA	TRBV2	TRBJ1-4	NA	CASSEEEGFATNEKLFF	TGTGCCAGCAGCGAAGAAGAGGGATTTGCAACTAATGAAAAACTGTTTTTT
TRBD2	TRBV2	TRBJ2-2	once	CASKLAVSPGELFF	TGTGCCAGCAAACTAGCGGTCTCTCCCGGGGAGCTGTTTTTT
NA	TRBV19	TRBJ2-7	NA	CASSIRTGSSYEQYF	TGTGCCAGTAGTATAAGAACGGGTAGCTCCTACGAGCAGTACTTC
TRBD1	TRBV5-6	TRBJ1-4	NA	CASSLGQGATNEKLFF	TGTGCCAGCAGCTTGGGACAGGGGGCGACTAATGAAAAACTGTTTTTT
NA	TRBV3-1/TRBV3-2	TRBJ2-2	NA	CASSQGRETGELFF	TGTGCCAGCAGCCAAGGACGGGAAACCGGGGAGCTGTTTTTT
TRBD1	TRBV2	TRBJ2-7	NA	CASSQQPGQSSQQYF	TGTGCCAGCAGTCAACAGCCGGGACAGTCCTCACAGCAGTACTTC
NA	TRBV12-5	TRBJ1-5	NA	CASGSGSMVLNQPQHF	TGTGCTAGTGGTTCAGGGTCGATGGTCCTCAATCAGCCCCAGCATTTT
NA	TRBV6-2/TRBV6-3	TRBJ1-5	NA	CASSWPRDTSNQPQHF	TGTGCCAGCAGTTGGCCTCGGGACACTAGCAATCAGCCCCAGCATTTT
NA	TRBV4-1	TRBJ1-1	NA	CASSQGRTDLTEAFF	TGCGCCAGCAGCCAAGGTCGAACAGACCTCACTGAAGCTTTCTTT
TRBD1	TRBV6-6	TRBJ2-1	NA	CASSPGQRSEQFF	TGTGCCAGCAGCCCGGGACAGAGAAGTGAGCAGTTCTTC
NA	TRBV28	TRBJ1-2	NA	CASSPLRRAGDNYGYTF	TGTGCCAGCAGTCCCCTCCGGCGGGCAGGCGATAACTATGGCTACACCTTC
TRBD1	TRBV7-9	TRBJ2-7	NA	CASSLAGQGAAHEQYF	TGTGCCAGCAGCTTAGCGGGACAGGGGGCCGCCCACGAGCAGTACTTC
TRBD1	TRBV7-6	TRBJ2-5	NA	CASSVSRRTGGKETQYF	TGTGCCAGCAGCGTGTCTCGCAGGACAGGGGGCAAAGAGACCCAGTACTTC
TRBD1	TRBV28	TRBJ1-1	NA	CASSFTGASTEAFF	TGTGCCAGCAGTTTTACAGGGGCTAGCACTGAAGCTTTCTTT
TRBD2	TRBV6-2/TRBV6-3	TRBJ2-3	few	CASSSSGLAGVDTQYF	TGTGCCAGCAGTTCCTCTGGACTAGCGGGAGTTGATACGCAGTATTTT
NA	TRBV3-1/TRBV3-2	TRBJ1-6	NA	CASSQDLAGGSPLHF	TGTGCCAGCAGCCAAGATTTGGCGGGGGGCTCACCCCTCCACTTT
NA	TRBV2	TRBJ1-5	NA	CASSGGESQPQHF	TGTGCCAGCAGTGGCGGAGAGAGTCAGCCCCAGCATTTT
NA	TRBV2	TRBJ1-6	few	CASSTRVLGSPLHF	TGTGCCAGCAGTACCAGGGTTCTGGGTTCACCCCTCCACTTT
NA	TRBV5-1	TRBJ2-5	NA	CASSLRGETQYF	TGCGCCAGCAGCTTGCGGGGGGAGACCCAGTACTTC
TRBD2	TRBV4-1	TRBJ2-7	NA	CASSQGFRGGPYEQYF	TGCGCCAGCAGCCAGGGATTTCGCGGGGGGCCCTACGAGCAGTACTTC
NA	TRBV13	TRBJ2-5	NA	CASSLGEADGETQYF	TGTGCCAGCAGCTTAGGGGAGGCGGATGGAGAGACCCAGTACTTC
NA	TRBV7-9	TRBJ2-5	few	CASSLRGSYQETQYF	TGTGCCAGCAGCTTAAGGGGGAGCTACCAAGAGACCCAGTACTTC
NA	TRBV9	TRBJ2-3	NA	CASSAYPQATSTDTQYF	TGTGCCAGCAGCGCCTACCCACAGGCTACTAGCACAGATACGCAGTATTTT
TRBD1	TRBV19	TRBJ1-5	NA	CASSQTGGNQPQHF	TGTGCCAGTAGCCAAACAGGGGGCAATCAGCCCCAGCATTTT
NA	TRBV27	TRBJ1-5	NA	CASSVRAGAINQPQHF	TGTGCCAGCAGTGTCCGGGCAGGGGCCATCAATCAGCCCCAGCATTTT
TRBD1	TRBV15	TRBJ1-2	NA	CATSSVRQGAHGYTF	TGTGCCACCAGCAGCGTCCGACAGGGGGCCCATGGCTACACCTTC